These 24 T cell receptor beta chains came from one sample sequenced in a study of OX40 agonist ivuxolimab in advanced cancers. Sequenced by immunoSEQ multiplex PCR; TCRdb stores in-frame clones only, minus some. The sample includes approximately 43,000 clones, around 92% seen only once; the top ten take approximately 0.5%. Sequencing used CD4+ or CD8+ T cells sorted from blood, obtained in a trial of the OX40 agonist ivuxolimab. The source of these receptors is an adult with an advanced solid tumor such as melanoma, head and neck, liver or kidney cancer.

The V gene is TRBV30, the J gene TRBJ1-6, with TRBD1 matching over 7 bases. The V and J ends lost 7 bases and 6 bases, in that order; junction bases with no gene match: 9. The germline V gene has CDR1 GTSNPN and CDR2 SVGIG (reference sequence). The CDR3 consists of 14 residues. CDR3 nucleotides: TGTGCCTTATCCGCGGGACAGCTTAATTCACCCCTCCACTTT. It codes for CALSAGQLNSPLHF.

V gene TRBV18 combines with J gene TRBJ1-4; D is possibly TRBD1 (6 bases). The V end lost 8 bases, the J end lost 0 bases, and 25 bases lay between the germline ends. The CDR3 loop spans 19 amino acids. Looked up from germline, CDR1 is KGHSH and CDR2 is LQKENI. The CDR3 protein is CASAHRVLSQQATNEKLFF. CDR3 in DNA: TGTGCCAGCGCTCACAGGGTATTGTCGCAGCAGGCAACTAATGAAAAACTGTTTTTT.

The chain carries TRBV29-1 and TRBJ2-7; 9 nucleotides agree with TRBD1. The length of the CDR3 is 13 residues. V gave up 4 bases and J gave up 6 bases; unmatched junction bases: 7. Germline assignment: CDR1 SQVTM and CDR2 ANQGSEA. The CDR3 DNA is TGCAGCGTTGGGCGGACAGGGGACGGCGAGCAGTACTTC. Translated: CSVGRTGDGEQYF.

V is TRBV18 and J is TRBJ2-1; D is perhaps TRBD2 (6 bases). This CDR3 is 13 amino acids long. Trimming stripped 0 bases from V and 8 bases from J, with 8 bases between. Germline loops: CDR1 KGHSH, CDR2 LQKENI. The CDR3 reads CASSPPASDEQFF. DNA of the CDR3: TGTGCCAGCTCACCACCGGCTAGCGATGAGCAGTTCTTC.

The CDR3: CASSLADRGFRAFF. CDR3 bases: TGTGCCAGCAGTTTAGCGGACAGGGGGTTTCGGGCTTTCTTT. The chain has TRBV28 and TRBJ1-1; 10 bases map to TRBD1. V was clipped by 2 bases and J by 11 bases; unmatched bases: 8. This CDR3 is 14 amino acids long. CDR1 and CDR2 from the germline V gene are MDHEN and SYDVKM.

A remark on this clone: The sample has other DNA sequences that encode this CDR3 too. The chain links TRBV2 to TRBJ1-4; tentatively, D is TRBD1 (5 bases). Germline V lookup: CDR1 SNHLY, CDR2 FYNNEI. Trimming shortened V by 3 bases and J by 7 bases, and 15 bases separated the two germline ends. This CDR3 spans 15 amino acids. The CDR3 DNA reads TGTGCCAGCAGTGACCTTGGGGCCCAGGGTGAAAAACTGTTTTTT. This gives the protein CASSDLGAQGEKLFF.

The rearrangement joins TRBV2 to TRBJ1-1; D possibly corresponds to TRBD1 (5 bases). Germline V gives CDR1 SNHLY, CDR2 FYNNEI. V was pared by 7 bases and J by 2 bases, with 17 bases between. The CDR3 consists of 15 residues. The CDR3 reads CASTPSGPLNTEAFF. In DNA form, the CDR3 reads TGTGCCAGCACCCCATCAGGGCCTTTAAACACTGAAGCTTTCTTT. Full variable domain (outside the CDR3, taken from reference TRBV2 and TRBJ1-1): EPEVTQTPSHQVTQMGQEVILRCVPISNHLYFYWYRQILGQKVEFLVSFYNNEISEKSEIFDDQFSVERPDGSNFTLKIRSTKLEDSAMYFCASTPSGPLNTEAFFGQGTRLTVV.

The chain recombines TRBV6-1 with TRBJ2-2; D call uncertain. This CDR3 region has 14 residues. With 8 bases removed from V and 4 bases from J, the gap between germline ends came to 14 bases. Germline V lookup: CDR1 MNHNS, CDR2 SASEGT. CDR3 residues: CASQTGYGTGELFF. The DNA of the CDR3 is TGTGCCAGCCAGACTGGATATGGCACCGGGGAGCTGTTTTTT.

This clone has only a few counts. J is TRBJ1-1 and V is TRBV29-1; 9 bases agree with TRBD1. There are 15 residues in the CDR3. With V trimmed by 3 bases and J by 1 base, 6 bases remained unmatched. Germline CDR1 SQVTM, CDR2 ANQGSEA. The CDR3 spells CSVEGQGGWNTEAFF. CDR3 DNA: TGCAGCGTTGAGGGACAGGGAGGGTGGAACACTGAAGCTTTCTTT.

The V call is TRBV6-5, the J call TRBJ1-4, with D maybe TRBD1 (5 bases). The V gene lost 4 bases and the J gene lost 8 bases, with 14 bases spanning the gap. Germline assignment: CDR1 MNHEY and CDR2 SVGAGI. This CDR3 is 14 amino acids long. The CDR3 DNA follows: TGTGCCAGCAGTTCTTGGGGGACGAGAGAAAAACTGTTTTTT. Translation: CASSSWGTREKLFF.

The chain employs TRBV13 and TRBJ2-6, with D maybe TRBD1 (6 bases). Germline V gene sequence: CDR1 PRHDT, CDR2 FYEKMQ (reference sequence). V lost 1 base to trimming and J lost 0 bases, with 7 bases between them. The CDR3 is 16 amino acids. CDR3 loop: CASSLATGSGANVLTF. CDR3 in DNA: TGTGCCAGCAGCTTAGCGACAGGCTCTGGGGCCAACGTCCTGACTTTC.

This clone has only one observation. The V call is TRBV9, the J call TRBJ1-1; D gene unclear. The germline V gene encodes CDR1 SGDLS and CDR2 YYNGEE. Trimming removed 0 bases from V and 1 base from J, with 10 bases in between. The CDR3 is made up of 15 amino acids. This CDR3 is CASSVGVGRNTEAFF. CDR3 in DNA: TGTGCCAGCAGCGTAGGCGTAGGGCGGAACACTGAAGCTTTCTTT.

Notes on this clone: The sample has other DNA sequences that encode this CDR3 too. V and J are TRBV11-3 and TRBJ2-5, with a weak D call TRBD2 (6 bases). Trimming shortened V by 5 bases and J by 1 base, and 11 bases separated the two germline ends. The germline CDR1 and CDR2 sequences are SGHNT and YENEEA. The CDR3 has 14 residues. Here the CDR3 DNA reads TGTGCCAGCAGCCTCCGGACTATCCAAGAGACCCAGTACTTC. As protein: CASSLRTIQETQYF.

The rearrangement links TRBV5-1 to TRBJ2-7; TRBD1 matches at 8 bases. Germline CDR1 SGHRS, CDR2 YFSETQ. The CDR3 has 13 amino acids. With 0 bases clipped from V and 6 bases from J, the junction kept 2 bases outside the gene matches. In nucleotides, the CDR3 is TGCGCCAGCAGCTTGGTGGGACAGGTCGAGCAGTACTTC. This codes for CASSLVGQVEQYF. Based on the CDR3 plus reference TRBV5-1 and TRBJ2-7, the full variable domain is KAGVTQTPRYLIKTRGQQVTLSCSPISGHRSVSWYQQTPGQGLQFLFEYFSETQRNKGNFPGRFSGRQFSNSRSEMNVSTLELGDSALYLCASSLVGQVEQYFGPGTRLTVT.

This clone was observed once. J is TRBJ2-3 and V is TRBV4-2, with a tentative D call TRBD2 (5 bases). The germline gives CDR1 LGHNA, CDR2 YNFKEQ. This CDR3 has 17 residues. V was cut by 0 bases and J by 0 bases, with 13 bases left in between. The CDR3 here is CASSQDWRRVSTDTQYF. The CDR3 nucleotides read TGTGCCAGCAGCCAAGATTGGAGGCGGGTTAGCACAGATACGCAGTATTTT.

The V gene is TRBV6-1, the J gene TRBJ2-5; 7 nucleotides align to TRBD1. The V gene end was trimmed by 8 bases and the J gene end by 4 bases; junction bases not matched to a gene: 13. This CDR3 has 15 amino acids. Germline V gene lookup returns CDR1 MNHNS and CDR2 SASEGT. The DNA of the CDR3 is TGTGCCAGCTCCCCGCCGACAGGGAGAGGAGAGACCCAGTACTTC. Its protein is CASSPPTGRGETQYF.

The rearrangement joins TRBV5-8 to TRBJ1-2; no clear D. V was clipped by 7 bases and J by 4 bases, with 17 bases between them. Germline V gene sequence: CDR1 SGHTS, CDR2 YDEGEE. The CDR3 is 14 amino acids. CDR3 DNA: TGTGCCAGCGTCTTTCCACGAAAGACCTATGGCTACACCTTC. This translates into CASVFPRKTYGYTF. The variable domain in full, completed from reference TRBV5-8 and TRBJ1-2, reads EAGVTQSPTHLIKTRGQQATLRCSPISGHTSVYWYQQALGLGLQFLLWYDEGEERNRGNFPPRFSGRQFPNYSSELNVNALELEDSALYLCASVFPRKTYGYTFGSGTRLTVV.

The chain recombines TRBV4-1 with TRBJ1-5; D is ambiguous. The CDR3 length is 15 residues. From germline, CDR1 is MGHRA and CDR2 YSYEKL. V lost 3 bases and J lost 7, with 16 bases in between. For the CDR3, the DNA is TGCGCCAGCAGCCATTCCGGGAGGGTTGACCAGCCCCAGCATTTT. Translating it yields CASSHSGRVDQPQHF.

This clone was detected only a few times. The chain couples TRBV5-4 to TRBJ1-5; D is unresolved. In germline, CDR1 is SGHNT, CDR2 YYREEE (reference sequence). V lost 5 bases and J lost 10, with 10 bases in between. The CDR3 is 11 amino acids. CDR3 nucleotide sequence: TGTGCCAGCAGTTTCGGTCTTCCCCAGCATTTT. This translates into CASSFGLPQHF.

The chain joins TRBV7-2 to TRBJ2-5, with 10 bases identical to TRBD2. CDR3 size: 13 residues. Germline-derived CDR1 and CDR2 are SGHTA and FQGNSA. V shed 1 base and J 11 bases; nucleotides not matched to a gene: 4. This chain's CDR3 is CASSLDPSGGQYF. The CDR3 region has the DNA TGTGCCAGCAGCTTAGACCCTAGCGGGGGTCAGTACTTC.

This chain links TRBV6-5 with TRBJ1-1; TRBD1 is a possible D gene (5 bases). CDR3 length equals 15 residues. CDR1 is MNHEY and CDR2 is SVGAGI in the germline V gene. V lost 0 bases, J lost 4 bases, and 12 bases lay in between. DNA of the CDR3: TGTGCCAGCAGTTACTCTGTTCAGGGTGGCACTGAAGCTTTCTTT. Translating gives CASSYSVQGGTEAFF.

The chain uses TRBV7-3 and TRBJ2-1; 11 bases map to TRBD2. Germline V gene sequence: CDR1 SGHTA, CDR2 FQGTGA. CDR3 length equals 15 residues. V lost 3 bases, J lost 5 bases, and 3 bases stayed unmatched. This CDR3 reads CASSLPTSGDNEQFF. For the CDR3, the DNA is TGTGCCAGCAGCTTGCCGACTAGCGGGGACAATGAGCAGTTCTTC.

This clone was seen just once. This rearrangement joins TRBV10-1 to TRBJ2-7; 7 bases are shared with TRBD1. V lost 10 bases, J lost 2 bases, and 14 bases stayed unmatched. CDR1 is WNHNN, CDR2 SYGVQD, per germline (reference sequence). CDR3 size: 15 residues. Here the CDR3 DNA reads TGCGCCAAGATCTGGCGGCAGGGGGACACCTACGAGCAGTACTTC. Encoded protein: CAKIWRQGDTYEQYF.

The chain joins TRBV4-3 to TRBJ2-5; 8 bases match TRBD2. In germline, CDR1 is LGHNA, CDR2 YSLEER. The CDR3 totals 17 residues. The junction had 12 bases not matched to a gene; V was cut back by 1 base and J by 5 bases. The CDR3 DNA follows: TGCGCCAGCAGCCAAGTTTTACCGGGGGGGCGTTCGGAGACCCAGTACTTC. Amino acid sequence: CASSQVLPGGRSETQYF.